What follows are 14 T cell receptor beta chains derived from one specimen sequenced in a study of CD8+CD57+ T cells in acquired aplastic anemia. The authors sequenced patients whose flow cytometry had shown CD8+CD57+ cell expansion. CDR3 and TCR beta VDJ profiling relied on genomic DNA as the template. MiXCR, applied by TCRdb to the reads, yields one record per CDR3 protein. The sample lists about 180,000 distinct CDR3 sequences, almost 50% occurring once. Sample: sorted CD4+, CD8+, or CD8+CD57+ T cells (not recorded which) from PBMCs. These receptors were collected from a human donor with aplastic anemia.

Note on this clonotype: Mismatch with germline at one junction end may stem from a read error. J is TRBJ1-4 and V is TRBV2, with a possible D match to TRBD1 (6 bases). CDR3 length equals 12 residues. Germline V CDR1 and CDR2: SNHLY, FYNNEI. CDR3 in amino acids: CASSEKFGGQNF. CDR3 in DNA: TGTGCCAGCAGTGAAAAATTCGGTGGACAGAATTTT.

The CDR3 here is CSALIRAPNGHEQYF. DNA for the CDR3: TGCAGTGCACTTATCCGGGCCCCAAACGGGCACGAGCAGTACTTC. The chain is built from TRBV20-1 and TRBJ2-7; unclear D gene. CDR3 length: 15 residues. CDR1 is DFQATT, CDR2 SNEGSKA, per germline (reference sequence). The V gene lost 6 bases and the J gene lost 5 bases, with 23 bases spanning the gap.

This clonotype was seen repeatedly, ten times or more. The DNA of the CDR3 is TGTGCCAGCAGGCCGTTCTCTCCAGGGGGACGACAAGAGACCCAGTACTTC. Its translation: CASRPFSPGGRQETQYF. This chain joins TRBV2 and TRBJ2-5, with 7 bases identical to TRBD1. The CDR3 is made up of 17 amino acids. The trim removed 6 bases at V and 2 bases at J, leaving 15 bases unmatched. CDR1 and CDR2 (germline): SNHLY, FYNNEI.

The J gene is TRBJ2-1, the V gene TRBV5-6; D is unresolved. The germline CDR1 and CDR2 sequences are SGHDT and YYEEEE. The CDR3 sequence is 12 residues long. V dropped 1 base and J dropped 6 bases, with 5 bases sitting between them. The CDR3 DNA is TGTGCCAGCAGCTTGCAAGTCAATGAGCAGTTCTTC. Amino acids: CASSLQVNEQFF. Full variable domain (rest looked up from reference TRBV5-6 and TRBJ2-1): DAGVTQSPTHLIKTRGQQVTLRCSPKSGHDTVSWYQQALGQGPQFIFQYYEEEERQRGNFPDRFSGHQFPNYSSELNVNALLLGDSALYLCASSLQVNEQFFGPGTRLTVL.

This chain uses TRBV24-1 with TRBJ2-2, with D tentatively TRBD1 (6 bases). V was shortened by 0 bases and J by 8 bases, with 9 bases between the two germline ends. The CDR3 spans 14 residues. The germline gives CDR1 KGHDR, CDR2 SFDVKD. CDR3 sequence: CATSDLTGSGELFF. Here the CDR3 DNA reads TGTGCCACCAGTGATTTGACAGGGTCGGGGGAGCTGTTTTTT.

This clonotype was observed at least ten times. This may arise from a read error, as a much more abundant clone is one base away. Lacking the conserved final phenylalanine or tryptophan, this CDR3 likely reflects a read error. The chain joins TRBV24-1 to TRBJ1-1; 7 nucleotides agree with TRBD1. J lost 1 base, V lost 6 bases, and 13 bases had no gene match. Germline loops: CDR1 KGHDR, CDR2 SFDVKD. The CDR3 has 17 amino acids. The CDR3 loop reads CATSPGLQGPRNTEAFS. The CDR3 DNA follows: TGTGCCACCAGTCCTGGTTTACAGGGGCCGAGGAACACTGAAGCTTTCTCT.

This chain uses TRBV2 with TRBJ2-2; D may be TRBD1 (6 bases). Trimming took 7 bases from V and 2 from J, leaving 11 bases between them. From germline, CDR1 is SNHLY and CDR2 FYNNEI. The CDR3 extends over 14 amino acids. This CDR3 is CASISQGNTGELFF. In DNA, the CDR3 is TGTGCCAGCATTTCACAGGGTAACACCGGGGAGCTGTTTTTT.

This clonotype was counted once. V and J are TRBV9 and TRBJ2-3; the match to TRBD2 covers 11 bases. This CDR3 is built from 16 residues. Trimming took 0 bases from V and 0 from J; bases not matched to a gene: 0. The germline CDR1 and CDR2 sequences are SGDLS and YYNGEE. In DNA form, the CDR3 reads TGTGCCAGCAGCGTAGTAGCGGGAGGGAGCACAGATACGCAGTATTTT. It encodes CASSVVAGGSTDTQYF. Combining the CDR3 with reference TRBV9 and TRBJ2-3 gives the whole variable domain DSGVTQTPKHLITATGQRVTLRCSPRSGDLSVYWYQQSLDQGLQFLIQYYNGEERAKGNILERFSAQQFPDLHSELNLSSLELGDSALYFCASSVVAGGSTDTQYFGPGTRLTVL.

The rearrangement joins TRBV10-1 to TRBJ1-3; D is perhaps TRBD1 (5 bases). Germline V gene sequence: CDR1 WNHNN, CDR2 SYGVQD (reference sequence). V shed 2 bases and J shed 0 bases, with 11 bases lying between them. This CDR3 is built from 16 residues. CDR3 region: CASSEGGNHSGNTIYF. CDR3 DNA sequence: TGCGCCAGCAGTGAGGGGGGGAATCACTCTGGAAACACCATATATTTT.

J is TRBJ1-1 and V is TRBV7-9; D unclear. Germline V CDR1 and CDR2: SEHNR, FQNEAQ (reference sequence). V lost 1 base, J lost 6 bases, and 9 bases lay in between. CDR3 size: 13 residues. CDR3 coding DNA: TGTGCCAGCAGCTTAGTGCGGGTGGCTGAAGCTTTCTTT. Encoded protein: CASSLVRVAEAFF.

This clonotype was found many times. The chain carries TRBV15 and TRBJ1-4; 7 nucleotides align to TRBD1. Germline V gives CDR1 LNHNV, CDR2 YYDKDF (reference sequence). Trimming took 5 bases from V and 0 from J; bases not matched to a gene: 3. The length of the CDR3 is 15 residues. CDR3 sequence reads: CATSGQVATNEKLFF. The CDR3 bases are TGTGCCACCAGCGGACAGGTCGCAACTAATGAAAAACTGTTTTTT.

This clonotype was detected a few times. The rearrangement joins TRBV19 to TRBJ2-7, with TRBD1 identical over 10 bases. The CDR3 extends over 12 amino acids. J was trimmed by 4 bases and V by 8 bases; bases with no gene match: 2. Germline V lookup: CDR1 LNHDA, CDR2 SQIVND (reference sequence). CDR3 nucleotides: TGTGCCAGTGGGGACAGGGGTTACGAGCAGTACTTC. Protein product: CASGDRGYEQYF.

This clonotype appeared many times. The chain carries TRBV7-3 and TRBJ2-7; the D gene could be TRBD1 or TRBD2 (5 bases each). Per the germline V gene, CDR1 is SGHTA and CDR2 is FQGTGA. The CDR3 has 16 amino acids. Trimming shortened V by 1 base and J by 6 bases, and 19 bases separated the two germline ends. The CDR3 loop reads CASSLMAGTHLGEQYF. For the CDR3, the DNA is TGTGCCAGCAGCTTAATGGCAGGGACGCACCTCGGCGAGCAGTACTTC.

The chain combines TRBV4-1 with TRBJ2-5, with 9 bases that match TRBD2. The CDR3 spans 14 residues. V dropped 3 bases and J dropped 5; count of bases not matched to a gene: 4. Germline-derived CDR1 and CDR2 are MGHRA and YSYEKL. CDR3 sequence reads: CASSHLAGSETQYF. Here the CDR3 DNA reads TGCGCCAGCAGCCACCTAGCGGGGTCTGAGACCCAGTACTTC.